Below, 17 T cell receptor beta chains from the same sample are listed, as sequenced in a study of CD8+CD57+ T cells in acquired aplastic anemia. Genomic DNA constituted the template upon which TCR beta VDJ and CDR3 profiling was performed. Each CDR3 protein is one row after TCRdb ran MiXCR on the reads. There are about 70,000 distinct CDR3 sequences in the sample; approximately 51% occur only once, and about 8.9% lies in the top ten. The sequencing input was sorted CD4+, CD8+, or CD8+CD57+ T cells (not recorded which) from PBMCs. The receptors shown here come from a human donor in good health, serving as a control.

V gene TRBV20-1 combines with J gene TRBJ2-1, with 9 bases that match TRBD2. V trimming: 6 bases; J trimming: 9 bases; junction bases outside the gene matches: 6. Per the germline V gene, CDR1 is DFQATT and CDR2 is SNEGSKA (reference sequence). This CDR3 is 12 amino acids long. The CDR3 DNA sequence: TGCAGTGCCCCAGCGGGGGGCGGTGAGCAGTTCTTC. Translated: CSAPAGGGEQFF.

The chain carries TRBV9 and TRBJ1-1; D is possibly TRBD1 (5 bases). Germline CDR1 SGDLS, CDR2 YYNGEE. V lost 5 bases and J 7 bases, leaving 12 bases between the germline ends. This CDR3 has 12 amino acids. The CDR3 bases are TGTGCCAGCAGTCAGAGGGGCAGTGAAGCTTTCTTT. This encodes CASSQRGSEAFF.

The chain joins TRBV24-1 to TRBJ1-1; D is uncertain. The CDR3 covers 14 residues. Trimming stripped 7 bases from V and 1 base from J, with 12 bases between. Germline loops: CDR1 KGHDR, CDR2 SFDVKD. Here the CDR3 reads CATSSTEENTEAFF. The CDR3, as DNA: TGTGCCACCAGCTCAACTGAGGAGAACACTGAAGCTTTCTTT.

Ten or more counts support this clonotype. For the CDR3, the DNA is TGTGCCAGCAGCTTATTCCTAAGCTTATGGCAGAAGAACACTGAAGCTTTCTTT. Translated: CASSLFLSLWQKNTEAFF. This sequence joins TRBV7-9 and TRBJ1-1; D is unresolved. The CDR3 consists of 18 residues. CDR1 is SEHNR, CDR2 FQNEAQ, per germline (reference sequence). The V end lost 2 bases, the J end lost 1 base, and 20 bases lay between the germline ends.

CDR3 protein: CASSDPQGAENTIYF. The DNA for the CDR3 is TGTGCCAGCAGTGACCCACAGGGGGCGGAAAACACCATATATTTT. The gene calls are TRBV25-1 and TRBJ1-3; 9 bases are a match to TRBD1. There are 15 residues in the CDR3. Germline V gives CDR1 MGHDK, CDR2 SYGVNS. V shed 3 bases and J 6 bases; nucleotides not matched to a gene: 6.

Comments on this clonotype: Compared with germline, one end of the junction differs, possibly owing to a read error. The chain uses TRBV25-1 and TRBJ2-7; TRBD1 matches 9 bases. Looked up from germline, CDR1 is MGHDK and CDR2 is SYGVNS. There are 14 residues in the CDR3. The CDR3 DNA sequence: TGTGCCAGTAGTGCCGGGACAGGGCCCTACGAGCAGTACTTC. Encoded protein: CASSAGTGPYEQYF.

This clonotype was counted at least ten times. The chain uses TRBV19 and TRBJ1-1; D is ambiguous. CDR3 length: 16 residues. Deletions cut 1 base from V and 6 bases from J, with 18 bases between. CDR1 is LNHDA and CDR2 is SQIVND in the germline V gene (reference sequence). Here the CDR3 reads CASSIVLGVGWAEAFF. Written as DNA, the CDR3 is TGTGCCAGTAGTATAGTTCTTGGGGTGGGCTGGGCTGAAGCTTTCTTT.

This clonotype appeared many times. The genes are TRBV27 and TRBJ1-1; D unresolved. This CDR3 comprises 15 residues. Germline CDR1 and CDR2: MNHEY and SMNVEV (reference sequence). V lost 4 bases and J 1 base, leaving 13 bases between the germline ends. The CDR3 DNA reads TGTGCCAGCAGTTCCCTCCATAAAGCGAACACTGAAGCTTTCTTT. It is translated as CASSSLHKANTEAFF.

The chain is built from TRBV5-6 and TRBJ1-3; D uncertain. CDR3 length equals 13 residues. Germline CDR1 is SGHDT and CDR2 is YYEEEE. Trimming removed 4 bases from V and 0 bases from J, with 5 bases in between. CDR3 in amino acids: CASSHSSGNTIYF. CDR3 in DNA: TGTGCCAGCAGCCATAGCTCTGGAAACACCATATATTTT.

In nucleotides, the CDR3 is TGCGCCAGCAGCCAAGAACCGGGACAGGGTTGGGCCCAGCATTTT. The encoded protein is CASSQEPGQGWAQHF. The gene calls are TRBV4-1 and TRBJ1-5, with 9 bases aligning to TRBD1. Germline CDR1 MGHRA, CDR2 YSYEKL. The CDR3 length is 15 residues. The J segment lost 11 bases and the V segment lost 0 bases, leaving 8 bases of the junction unmatched.

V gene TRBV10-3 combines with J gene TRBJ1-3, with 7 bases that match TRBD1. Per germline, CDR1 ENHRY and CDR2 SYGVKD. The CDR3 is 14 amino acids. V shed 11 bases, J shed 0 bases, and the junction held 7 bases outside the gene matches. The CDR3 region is CAATGDFSGNTIYF. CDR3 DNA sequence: TGTGCCGCTACAGGGGACTTCTCTGGAAACACCATATATTTT.

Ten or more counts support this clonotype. CDR3 protein: CASSLAAGYGYTF. CDR3 DNA: TGTGCCAGCAGCTTAGCGGCAGGGTATGGCTACACCTTC. The chain uses TRBV7-9 and TRBJ1-2; tentative D call: TRBD1 (5 bases). V was clipped by 0 bases and J by 5 bases, with 7 bases between them. Germline loops: CDR1 SEHNR, CDR2 FQNEAQ (reference sequence). The CDR3 covers 13 residues.

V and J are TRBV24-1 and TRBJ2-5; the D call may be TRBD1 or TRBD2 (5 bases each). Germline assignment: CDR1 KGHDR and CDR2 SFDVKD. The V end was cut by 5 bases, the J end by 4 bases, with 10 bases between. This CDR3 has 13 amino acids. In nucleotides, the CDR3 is TGTGCCACCAGTGTTGGGGGTCGAGAGACCCAGTACTTC. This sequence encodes CATSVGGRETQYF.

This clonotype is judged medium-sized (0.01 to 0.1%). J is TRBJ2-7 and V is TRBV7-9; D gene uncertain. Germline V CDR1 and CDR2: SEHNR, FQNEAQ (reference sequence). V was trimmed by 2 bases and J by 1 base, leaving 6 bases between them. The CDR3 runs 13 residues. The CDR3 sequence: CASSLWVSYEQYF. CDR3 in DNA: TGTGCCAGCAGCTTATGGGTTTCCTACGAGCAGTACTTC. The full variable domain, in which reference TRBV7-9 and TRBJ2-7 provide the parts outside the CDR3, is DTGVSQNPRHKITKRGQNVTFRCDPISEHNRLYWYRQTLGQGPEFLTYFQNEAQLEKSRLLSDRFSAERPKGSFSTLEIQRTEQGDSAMYLCASSLWVSYEQYFGPGTRLTVT.

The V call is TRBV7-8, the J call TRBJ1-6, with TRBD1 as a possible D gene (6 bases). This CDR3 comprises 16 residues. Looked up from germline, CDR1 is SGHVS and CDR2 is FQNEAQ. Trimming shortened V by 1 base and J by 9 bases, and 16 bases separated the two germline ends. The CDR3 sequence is CASSLDSGQSISPLHF. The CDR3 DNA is TGTGCCAGCAGCTTAGATTCCGGACAGTCGATTTCACCCCTCCACTTT.

The CDR3 region is CASKGGSRTQYF. The DNA for the CDR3 is TGTGCCAGCAAGGGCGGCAGTAGGACCCAGTACTTC. The gene calls are TRBV2 and TRBJ2-5; D unresolved. The ends were cut back, 7 bases at V and 7 bases at J, with 13 bases in the middle. The CDR3 spans 12 residues. Germline-derived CDR1 and CDR2 are SNHLY and FYNNEI.

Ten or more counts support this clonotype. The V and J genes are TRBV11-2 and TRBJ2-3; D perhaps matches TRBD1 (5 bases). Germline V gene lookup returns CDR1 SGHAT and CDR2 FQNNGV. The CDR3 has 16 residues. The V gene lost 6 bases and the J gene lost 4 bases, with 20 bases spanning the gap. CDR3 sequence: CASRGSTAHGADTQYF. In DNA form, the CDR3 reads TGTGCCAGCAGGGGGTCGACAGCCCATGGCGCAGATACGCAGTATTTT.